The clone carrying this T cell receptor beta chain occurred a few times. Its specificity is not known. Amplified regions were TCR beta CDR3 sequences from RNA transcripts. RT-PCR in the first round (using the HTBI primer set) targeted the TCR CDR3. MiXCR was run by TCRdb on the multiplex PCR reads, yielding one entry per CDR3 protein. This sample carries 480,000 or so distinct CDR3 sequences, 35% to 50% of them seen once, and the ten largest clones take about 43%. In germline, CDR1 is SEHNR, CDR2 FQNEAQ (reference sequence). The CDR3 has 11 amino acids. The germline V and J ends were trimmed by 5 bases and 6 bases, with 7 bases remaining between them. This record comes from a study of T cells in Graves' hyperthyroidism and ophthalmopathy. The study, taken as a whole, reports: Blood samples included most of the expanded thyroid clonotypes exceeding 0.001.

This receptor was taken from an adult woman with Graves' disease, either hyperthyroidism or ophthalmopathy (not recorded which). The J gene is TRBJ1-1, the V gene TRBV7-9; no reliable D call. The sequencing input was peripheral blood or thyroid tissue (not recorded which). The CDR3 DNA reads TGTGCCAGCAGCCCAGCCGCTGAAGCTTTCTTT. Its protein is CASSPAAEAFF.